Listed below are T cell receptor beta chains from one sample, sequenced in a study of breast tumors, draining lymph nodes, adjacent tissues. Each CDR3 protein is one row after TCRdb ran MiXCR on the multiplex PCR reads. The sample carries 150,000 to 200,000 distinct CDR3 sequences, roughly a third recorded once. The sample was axillary lymph node tissue. These receptors all stem from a female donor with breast cancer. Some clones in this sample may be carry-over from other donors' samples. Each CDR3 is given with its conserved first and last residue. The order of the fields is clone size, CDR3 length, D gene, J gene, V gene, CDR3 DNA, CDR3 protein. D genes are given only for firm matches. Not all rows give a size; the values are once, few, many and, for expanded clones, a class.

size: many; length: 16; D: TRBD2; J: TRBJ2-7; V: TRBV25-1; DNA: TGTGCCAGCAGTGTTTCAAGCGGGGGGAACTCCTACGAGCAGTACTTC; CDR3: CASSVSSGGNSYEQYF
size: .; length: 15; D: .; J: TRBJ1-2; V: TRBV24-1; DNA: TGTGCCACCAGTGATCCCAAGGAAGGCGACTATGGCTACACCTTC; CDR3: CATSDPKEGDYGYTF
size: few; length: 15; D: TRBD1; J: TRBJ2-1; V: TRBV5-4; DNA: TGTGCCAGCAGCTACGGGACAGGGGGTAACCAAGAGCAGTTCTTC; CDR3: CASSYGTGGNQEQFF
size: many; length: 13; D: .; J: TRBJ2-5; V: TRBV6-2/TRBV6-3; DNA: TGTGCCAGCAGTTACTTAGCAGCAGGGACCCAGTACTTC; CDR3: CASSYLAAGTQYF
size: .; length: 18; D: TRBD2; J: TRBJ2-1; V: TRBV6-5; DNA: TGTGCCAGCAGTTACTCCGAGGGACTAGCGGGAGTTAGGAATGAGCAGTTCTTC; CDR3: CASSYSEGLAGVRNEQFF
size: .; length: 16; D: .; J: TRBJ2-5; V: TRBV20-1; DNA: TGCAGTGCCCCGCTTGAGGGGAGCGGAGACCAAGAGGCCCAGTACTTC; CDR3: CSAPLEGSGDQEAQYF
size: .; length: 15; D: TRBD2; J: TRBJ2-5; V: TRBV5-1; DNA: TGCGCCAGCAGCTTAGCAACAGCGGGGAGAAAGACCCAGTACTTC; CDR3: CASSLATAGRKTQYF
size: many; length: 15; D: .; J: TRBJ2-2; V: TRBV12-3/TRBV12-4; DNA: TGTGCCAGCAGTTTTACAGGCGTGGGCACCGGGGAGCTGTTTTTT; CDR3: CASSFTGVGTGELFF
size: .; length: 17; D: TRBD2; J: TRBJ2-7; V: TRBV5-6; DNA: TGTGCCAGCAGCTTCTTTACTAGCGGGGACCCCTCCTACGAGCAGTACTTC; CDR3: CASSFFTSGDPSYEQYF
size: .; length: 13; D: .; J: TRBJ1-2; V: TRBV9; DNA: TGTGCCAGCAGCGTAGCCTGGAAGGCTGGAAACACCTTC; CDR3: CASSVAWKAGNTF
size: many; length: 16; D: .; J: TRBJ1-2; V: TRBV20-1; DNA: TGCAGTGCTAGAGAGGGGTCGGCCCAAAATTTCTATGGCTACACCTTC; CDR3: CSAREGSAQNFYGYTF
size: .; length: 13; D: TRBD2; J: TRBJ2-7; V: TRBV7-9; DNA: TGTGCCAGCAGCTCACTAGCGGGGGTCGGGCAGTACTTC; CDR3: CASSSLAGVGQYF
size: .; length: 12; D: .; J: TRBJ1-1; V: TRBV25-1; DNA: TGTGCCAGCAGTGGCCCCTTTCGGGAAGCTTTCTTT; CDR3: CASSGPFREAFF
size: many; length: 12; D: .; J: TRBJ2-7; V: TRBV7-8; DNA: TGTGCCAGCAGCTATACAGCCTACGAGCAGTACTTC; CDR3: CASSYTAYEQYF
size: many; length: 16; D: TRBD1; J: TRBJ2-5; V: TRBV9; DNA: TGTGCCAGCAGCACTTGGACAGGGGGCCTCCAAGAGACCCAGTACTTC; CDR3: CASSTWTGGLQETQYF
size: .; length: 12; D: .; J: TRBJ1-4; V: TRBV25-1; DNA: TGTGCTAACAGACAGAGTAATGAAAAACTGTTTTTT; CDR3: CANRQSNEKLFF